This T cell receptor beta chain was found in a study of control samples from healthy donors and cancer patients. This CDR3 is built from 15 residues. V shed 8 bases and J 7 bases; nucleotides not matched to a gene: 12. From germline, CDR1 is SNHLY and CDR2 FYNNEI. This table comes from immunoSEQ multiplex PCR, and its TCRdb copy is limited to in-frame clones, with some not included. The sample includes 140,000 to 150,000 clones, roughly 90% of them seen just once. The gene calls are TRBV2 and TRBJ2-5, with 11 bases matching TRBD2. The sequence came from a man between 25 and 39 years old in good health. Sequences were obtained from blood. The DNA for the CDR3 is TGTGCCAGCTTGGCGAATAGCGGGGGGGCCGGGACCCAGTACTTC. This codes for CASLANSGGAGTQYF.